The clone carrying this T cell receptor beta chain was detected many times. In preparing bulk TCR libraries, previously described methods and listed TCR primers were used. TCRdb re-derived calls from the PCR reads in MiXCR, one entry per CDR3 protein. There are about 320,000 distinct CDR3 sequences in the sample; roughly 23% occur only once, and over 0.7% lies in the top ten. Per the germline V gene, CDR1 is SGDLS and CDR2 is YYNGEE. V lost 0 bases and J 5 bases, leaving 7 bases between the germline ends. The CDR3 covers 13 residues. This record comes from a study of molecular identifiers for immune sequencing clone quantification.

This rearrangement joins TRBV9 to TRBJ2-3; no reliable D call. The sequence was obtained from a human donor in good health. Some libraries in this study had Jurkat cell RNA spiked in. The sample taken for sequencing was naive CD8+ T cells from blood, with Jurkat cell RNA spiked in. The subset is: FACS-sorted CD8+CD4-CCR7+CD45RA+ naive T cells. The CDR3 bases are TGTGCCAGCAGCGTAGCTACTTTAGATACGCAGTATTTT. Translation: CASSVATLDTQYF.